This T cell receptor (beta chain) was recovered during a study of CD8+ T cells in alopecia areata (dated by TCRdb to 2017 to 2018). With respect to the entire study: The treated patients, all with moderate-to-severe alopecia areata, were enrolled in an open-label pilot trial of oral tofacitinib given at 5 to 10 mg twice daily. Tofacitinib was administered for 6 to 18 months, and 6 months of follow-up off drug were then conducted to assess delayed response and recurrence. Disease severity in treated patients was measured with the SALT score, which quantifies the percentage of affected scalp surface area. In both human patients and the C3H/HeJ mouse model, the study applied high-throughput TCRbeta sequencing to look at T cell clonal expansion in alopecia areata. Human TCRbeta sequencing covered scalp tissue and sorted CD4+ and CD8+ peripheral blood T cells from patchy and totalis/universalis alopecia areata patients and healthy controls. Tofacitinib-treated patients had biopsies at baseline and at 4 and 24 weeks of treatment, with a later scalp biopsy in several patients. Scalp clonality was compared among normal scalp (n=4), patchy alopecia areata scalp (n=8), and alopecia totalis/universalis scalp (n=8). The RNA source kit depended on sample type: the PAXgene miRNA kit for fixed scalp, the miRNeasy kit for PBMCs, and the RNeasy kit for mouse skin. TCRbeta CDR3 regions were amplified by immunoSEQ multiplex PCR using 35 Vbeta forward and 13 Jbeta reverse primers.

Spanning cysteine to phenylalanine, the CDR3 consists of 15 amino acids. CDR3 DNA only is kept here, 45 bases in frame from base 1. The germline V and J ends show losses of 4 bases and 10 bases respectively, and no gene match explains 10 bases of the junction. The germline V gene specifies SGDLS as CDR1 and YYNGEE as CDR2. Receptor amplification or capture employed the immunoSEQ multiplex PCR assay. To provide template for TCR sequencing, every sample had RNA extracted and reverse transcribed into cDNA. SuperScript III was used to make first-strand cDNA, primed with a 2:1 mix of oligo-dT and random hexamers. A synthetic immune receptor repertoire was used to measure amplification bias, and any remaining bias was corrected computationally. The paper's processing steps were these. Raw reads were preprocessed for error removal, and CDR3 was defined according to IMGT conventions as running from the conserved cysteine to phenylalanine. To get clonality, Shannon entropy was normalized by log2 of the number of productive unique TCRs and the result was subtracted from 1. Scalp TCRbeta sequences were cross-referenced with sorted blood CD4 and CD8 repertoires so that the CD4 or CD8 identity of scalp clones could be inferred. The clones in this table, taken by TCRdb from immuneACCESS, are in-frame only. Not every clone is retained; where verified, under half of the shortfall comes from an unresolved V gene, and the cause of the rest is unknown. D and trimming come from the DNA, and the V and J calls and clone size come from that table. The sample table records about 210,000 clones; under 70% of these occur just once. The ten largest make up 1% to 1.5% of the sample.

Broader findings and caveats from the paper: Many expanded lesional clones persisted in scalp and blood during tofacitinib treatment, which may partly explain relapse after stopping treatment. Unlike mouse skin, where gammadelta T cells dominate, normal human skin contains resident alphabeta T cells that get sequenced too, which complicates analysis of the scalp TCR repertoire. Scalp clonality and the number of expanded CD8+ clones among the top 100 scalp clones were significantly decreased by tofacitinib. Shared TCR sequences between patients were less evident than in mice, which may be partly attributable to HLA diversity in the patient population. Higher clonality and more expanded CD8+ clones were observed in lesional scalp than in normal scalp, particularly in alopecia totalis/universalis, a finding suggestive of antigenic drive. The treated cohort was small, with a single nonresponder, so links between baseline CD8+ expansion and response need larger studies.

As to this clone: Its target antigen remains unknown. No base-level quality is on record; no much larger clone is a single base apart.

The treatment or condition label corresponds to: oral pan-JAK inhibitor, 5-10 mg twice daily. Lesional scalp punch biopsies and peripheral blood were collected from alopecia areata patients. PBMCs were separated by density centrifugation and stained for CD3, CD4 and CD8, after which CD4+ and CD8+ T cells were sorted on a FACSAria. The receptor was derived from a human donor with alopecia areata. Recombination joined TRBV9 with TRBJ1-6; a stretch of 8 junction bases matches TRBD1. The material was CD4+ T cells sorted from blood, obtained around week 42, from a patient treated with tofacitinib. The DNA sequence is given as TGTGCCAGCAGCCCCGGACAGGGATTAGCCTCACCCCTCCACTTT. Its protein reads: CASSPGQGLASPLHF.